Listed here are 22 T cell receptor beta chains from one sample, sequenced in a study of cytomegalovirus exposure and HLA in healthy donors. Use of 60 Vbeta and 13 Jbeta primers characterized the PCR. Only in-frame clones appear in the TCRdb table, and some are missing; sequencing was by immunoSEQ multiplex PCR. The sample includes some 80,000 clones, roughly 80% of them seen just once. Sequenced sample: PBMCs. Every receptor here comes from a human donor in good health.

This sequence joins TRBV5-4 and TRBJ2-3; unclear D gene. The germline V and J ends were trimmed by 0 bases and 1 base, with 9 bases remaining between them. The CDR3 is made up of 15 amino acids. The germline CDR1 and CDR2 sequences are SGHNT and YYREEE (reference sequence). CDR3 sequence: CASSLARQGTDTQYF. The CDR3 DNA reads as TGTGCCAGCAGCTTGGCACGGCAGGGCACAGATACGCAGTATTTT.

This chain joins TRBV7-8 and TRBJ2-7, with TRBD2 as a possible D gene (6 bases). Looked up from germline, CDR1 is SGHVS and CDR2 is FQNEAQ. The CDR3 is 14 amino acids. Trimming took off 1 base at V and 0 bases at J, with 7 bases between the two ends. The CDR3 here is CASSLGGDSYEQYF. The DNA of the CDR3 is TGTGCCAGCAGCTTAGGGGGGGACTCCTACGAGCAGTACTTC. Using reference TRBV7-8 and TRBJ2-7 for the parts outside the CDR3, the full variable domain is GAGVSQSPRYKVAKRGQDVALRCDPISGHVSLFWYQQALGQGPEFLTYFQNEAQLDKSGLPSDRFFAERPEGSVSTLKIQRTQQEDSAVYLCASSLGGDSYEQYFGPGTRLTVT.

This rearrangement joins TRBV9 to TRBJ1-5; TRBD1 agrees at 7 bases. CDR3 length: 14 amino acids. Germline V gives CDR1 SGDLS, CDR2 YYNGEE. V dropped 3 bases and J dropped 4; count of bases not matched to a gene: 4. The chain's CDR3 is CASSAGTDNQPQHF. The CDR3 nucleotides are TGTGCCAGCAGCGCCGGGACAGATAATCAGCCCCAGCATTTT. The full variable domain, with the rest looked up from reference TRBV9 and TRBJ1-5, is DSGVTQTPKHLITATGQRVTLRCSPRSGDLSVYWYQQSLDQGLQFLIQYYNGEERAKGNILERFSAQQFPDLHSELNLSSLELGDSALYFCASSAGTDNQPQHFGDGTRLSIL.

V and J are TRBV7-2 and TRBJ1-2, with a weak D call TRBD1 (5 bases). The CDR3 consists of 15 residues. Germline assignment: CDR1 SGHTA and CDR2 FQGNSA. V lost 1 base to trimming and J lost 5 bases, with 14 bases between them. CDR3 residues: CASSLVHLGDYGYTF. The CDR3 DNA sequence: TGTGCCAGCAGCTTAGTCCATTTAGGGGATTATGGCTACACCTTC.

The chain has TRBV6-1 and TRBJ1-2, with 7 bases fitting TRBD1. The CDR3 contains 14 residues. V was pared by 4 bases and J by 4 bases, with 6 bases of the junction left unmatched. CDR1 is MNHNS and CDR2 is SASEGT in the germline V gene. The DNA of the CDR3 is TGTGCCAGCAGTGGAGGAGGGGACAGCTATGGCTACACCTTC. It encodes CASSGGGDSYGYTF.

V usage is TRBV27 and J usage is TRBJ2-2, with 12 bases matching TRBD2. The CDR3 extends over 16 amino acids. The germline gives CDR1 MNHEY, CDR2 SMNVEV (reference sequence). V shed 4 bases, J shed 7 bases, and the junction held 7 bases outside the gene matches. CDR3 bases: TGTGCCAGCAGTTCCTCTAGCGGGGGGGCGGGCGGGGAGCTGTTTTTT. As protein: CASSSSSGGAGGELFF.

CDR3 residues: CATSRDRGGGNTIYF. In DNA form, the CDR3 reads TGTGCCACCAGCAGAGATCGAGGAGGAGGAAACACCATATATTTT. The V and J genes are TRBV15 and TRBJ1-3; D is uncertain. Germline lookup yields CDR1 LNHNV and CDR2 YYDKDF (reference sequence). The CDR3 contains 15 residues. Trimming removed 0 bases from V and 4 bases from J, with 10 bases in between.

The CDR3 coding sequence is TGTGCCAGCAGCTCGCCGGTCGGGGGGCAAGAGACCCAGTACTTC. Its translation: CASSSPVGGQETQYF. The chain combines TRBV5-4 with TRBJ2-5, with 7 bases lining up with TRBD2. CDR1 and CDR2 (germline): SGHNT, YYREEE (reference sequence). V was clipped by 3 bases and J by 2 bases; unmatched bases: 7. CDR3 length: 15 amino acids.

As for this clone: Mismatch with germline at one junction end may stem from a read error. The chain joins TRBV6-1 to TRBJ1-5; D remains ambiguous. This CDR3 contains 14 residues. The germline CDR1 and CDR2 sequences are MNHNS and SASEGT. DNA for the CDR3: TGTGCCAGCAGTGGAACTTATAGCAATCAGCCCCAGAATTTT. Translated: CASSGTYSNQPQNF.

V usage is TRBV7-2 and J usage is TRBJ1-2; 10 positions agree with TRBD1. V was pared by 5 bases and J by 6 bases, with 6 bases of the junction left unmatched. Germline CDR1 reads SGHTA; CDR2 reads FQGNSA. The CDR3 length is 14 residues. The CDR3 sequence: CASSGRDRGNGYTF. The CDR3 coding sequence is TGTGCCAGCAGCGGGCGGGACAGGGGAAATGGCTACACCTTC.

The rearrangement uses TRBV7-9 and TRBJ2-5; TRBD2 is a possible D gene (6 bases). Germline V gene data show CDR1 as SEHNR and CDR2 as FQNEAQ (reference sequence). Deletions cut 5 bases from V and 5 bases from J, with 15 bases between. The CDR3 totals 14 residues. The CDR3 is CASSVGMAGETQYF. The CDR3 coding sequence is TGTGCCAGCAGCGTAGGGATGGCGGGGGAGACCCAGTACTTC.

The chain carries TRBV6-5 and TRBJ1-1, with D perhaps TRBD1 (6 bases). This CDR3 contains 16 residues. V lost 1 base, J lost 6 bases, and 18 bases lay in between. The germline gives CDR1 MNHEY, CDR2 SVGAGI. CDR3 sequence reads: CASSYWGGWDWPEAFF. DNA of the CDR3: TGTGCCAGCAGTTACTGGGGGGGCTGGGATTGGCCTGAAGCTTTCTTT.

The chain recombines TRBV6-6 with TRBJ1-1; D remains unclear. Per the germline V gene, CDR1 is MNHNY and CDR2 is SVGAGI (reference sequence). Deletions cut 4 bases from V and 7 bases from J, with 10 bases between. CDR3 length: 12 residues. CDR3 sequence (DNA): TGTGCCAGCAGTTTAACCGGGAGTGAAGCTTTCTTT. This encodes CASSLTGSEAFF.

The rearrangement joins TRBV7-2 to TRBJ1-1; 8 nucleotides agree with TRBD1. From germline, CDR1 is SGHTA and CDR2 FQGNSA. Germline trimming cut 7 bases from V and 1 base from J; bases unmatched to any gene: 2. The CDR3 extends over 13 amino acids. The DNA for the CDR3 is TGTGCCAGCATCGACAGGGGGAACACTGAAGCTTTCTTT. Protein product: CASIDRGNTEAFF.

This clone has a single count. The gene calls are TRBV2 and TRBJ1-6; 7 bases agree with TRBD1. CDR3 length equals 16 residues. The V gene end was trimmed by 6 bases and the J gene end by 6 bases; junction bases not matched to a gene: 11. The germline V gene encodes CDR1 SNHLY and CDR2 FYNNEI. The CDR3 loop is CASRPRSGQFNSPLHF. For the CDR3, the DNA is TGTGCCAGCAGGCCCCGTTCGGGACAGTTTAATTCACCCCTCCACTTT.

This clone was recorded once. V usage is TRBV7-2 and J usage is TRBJ1-4; D gene unclear. V was trimmed by 5 bases and J by 4 bases, leaving 11 bases between them. The V gene's germline CDR1 is SGHTA and CDR2 FQGNSA. This CDR3 comprises 14 residues. In DNA form, the CDR3 reads TGTGCCAGCAGCCAAGCGCGGATTAATGAAAAACTGTTTTTT. It codes for CASSQARINEKLFF.

The chain is built from TRBV7-2 and TRBJ2-3; 10 bases are a match to TRBD2. Germline loops: CDR1 SGHTA, CDR2 FQGNSA. The junction had 5 bases not matched to a gene; V was cut back by 5 bases and J by 6 bases. The CDR3 runs 14 residues. The chain's CDR3 is CASSPLAGWDTQYF. In DNA, the CDR3 is TGTGCCAGCAGCCCACTAGCGGGGTGGGATACGCAGTATTTT. Filled out from reference TRBV7-2 and TRBJ2-3, the complete variable domain reads GAGVSQSPSNKVTEKGKDVELRCDPISGHTALYWYRQSLGQGLEFLIYFQGNSAPDKSGLPSDRFSAERTGGSVSTLTIQRTQQEDSAVYLCASSPLAGWDTQYFGPGTRLTVL.

The chain links TRBV6-5 to TRBJ1-5; possibly TRBD1 for D (6 bases). The CDR3 sequence is 15 residues long. Germline lookup yields CDR1 MNHEY and CDR2 SVGAGI. Trimming stripped 6 bases from V and 0 bases from J, with 12 bases between. CDR3 sequence: CASRPAGASNQPQHF. The CDR3 DNA reads as TGTGCCAGCAGGCCTGCGGGGGCTAGCAATCAGCCCCAGCATTTT.

The chain is built from TRBV5-4 and TRBJ2-3, with 10 bases lining up with TRBD1. V lost 4 bases to trimming and J lost 6 bases; unmatched junction nucleotides: 5. The germline CDR1 and CDR2 sequences are SGHNT and YYREEE (reference sequence). The CDR3 has 14 residues. The CDR3 bases are TGTGCCAGCAGCCGGGACAGGGGAATCGATACGCAGTATTTT. It specifies CASSRDRGIDTQYF.

J is TRBJ2-7 and V is TRBV25-1, with a possible D match to TRBD2 (6 bases). This CDR3 region has 11 residues. Germline lookup yields CDR1 MGHDK and CDR2 SYGVNS. Trimming took off 10 bases at V and 3 bases at J, with 10 bases between the two ends. This CDR3 is CATKDYYEQYF. Here the CDR3 DNA reads TGTGCCACCAAGGACTACTACGAGCAGTACTTC.

In this sample, this clone turned up a few times. This chain joins TRBV2 and TRBJ2-1; 8 bases match TRBD2. CDR1 and CDR2 from the germline V gene are SNHLY and FYNNEI. Trimming took 10 bases from V and 5 from J; bases not matched to a gene: 7. The CDR3 has 13 residues. CDR3 loop: CANSGGDNNEQFF. In DNA form, the CDR3 reads TGTGCCAACAGCGGGGGAGATAACAATGAGCAGTTCTTC.

The J gene is TRBJ2-3, the V gene TRBV2; 8 nucleotides match TRBD2. Germline loops: CDR1 SNHLY, CDR2 FYNNEI. Trimming at V came to 10 bases and at J to 3 bases, leaving 12 bases not matched to a gene. The CDR3 consists of 15 residues. The CDR3 DNA is TGTGCCACCTGTCCCGGGGGGGCGAGGACAGATACGCAGTATTTT. This codes for CATCPGGARTDTQYF.